This T cell receptor beta chain was captured in a study of blood T cell repertoires in COVID-19. Turning to the study itself: The analysed material was cDNA or gDNA that came from T cells, B-cell-depleted T cells, or PBMCs.

CDR1 MNHEY and CDR2 SVGAGI come from the germline V gene. The CDR3 loop spans 14 amino acids. Trimming cost V 5 bases and J 5 bases, with 15 bases left between them. Original methodology: Using reference gene primer amplification, nucleated cell counts were estimated. The table came from immunoSEQ multiplex PCR; TCRdb's copy has only in-frame clones and leaves some out. That table is the source of V, J and clone size, and D and trimming were worked out from the DNA. The profile shows under 200,000 clones, 88% of them singletons. Sequencing was carried out using peripheral blood. This receptor was obtained from a man in his 70s with active or convalescent COVID-19. J is TRBJ1-1 and V is TRBV6-5; a weak D match, TRBD1 (5 bases). The CDR3 DNA reads as TGTGCCAGCAGTCGCCGGGGGGGAGGAACTGAAGCTTTCTTT. It yields the protein CASSRRGGGTEAFF.